The 9 T cell receptor beta chains presented below share a single source sample, sequenced in a study of cytomegalovirus exposure and HLA in healthy donors. Primers included in the PCR were 60 Vbeta and 13 Jbeta primers. Repertoires were generated with immunoSEQ multiplex PCR, while TCRdb's copy carries only in-frame clones and drops some. The table includes under 200,000 clones, 65% to 85% detected once. The specimen was PBMCs. The receptors were sampled from a woman aged 45-60 years in good health and CMV-seropositive.

This rearrangement joins TRBV11-3 to TRBJ2-1; TRBD2 is a possible D gene (6 bases). The CDR3 has 15 amino acids. Per germline, CDR1 SGHNT and CDR2 YENEEA. V lost 5 bases, J lost 4 bases, and 15 bases lay in between. The CDR3 bases are TGTGCCAGCAGCAAAGCTAGCGATCGGTACAATGAGCAGTTCTTC. Encoded protein: CASSKASDRYNEQFF.

The CDR3 is CASSMGLAGRTDTQYF. CDR3 in DNA: TGTGCCAGCAGCATGGGACTAGCGGGGCGCACAGATACGCAGTATTTT. The chain has TRBV7-2 and TRBJ2-3; 13 nucleotides align to TRBD2. The CDR3 extends over 16 amino acids. The ends lost 5 bases at V and 1 base at J; junction bases unmatched: 3. Germline CDR1 and CDR2: SGHTA and FQGNSA.

The chain's CDR3 is CASSVAEASYNEQFF. CDR3 DNA: TGTGCCAGCAGCGTAGCTGAGGCGTCCTACAATGAGCAGTTCTTC. The chain recombines TRBV9 with TRBJ2-1; no firm D call. Germline V lookup: CDR1 SGDLS, CDR2 YYNGEE. With 0 bases removed from V and 1 base from J, the gap between germline ends came to 8 bases. The CDR3 totals 15 residues.

The V call is TRBV19, the J call TRBJ1-4; no reliable D call. Germline V gene data show CDR1 as LNHDA and CDR2 as SQIVND (reference sequence). With 4 bases removed from V and 7 bases from J, the gap between germline ends came to 10 bases. The CDR3 is 13 residues long. CDR3 loop: CASSNNGGEKLFF. In nucleotides, the CDR3 is TGTGCCAGTAGTAACAACGGAGGTGAAAAACTGTTTTTT.

V usage is TRBV7-2 and J usage is TRBJ1-2; perhaps TRBD1 as D (5 bases). The V end lost 4 bases, the J end lost 8 bases, and 20 bases lay between the germline ends. Germline V gene lookup returns CDR1 SGHTA and CDR2 FQGNSA. The CDR3 covers 15 residues. In DNA, the CDR3 is TGTGCCAGCAGCTCACAAACAGAGACGAAGGGGGGCTACACCTTC. Amino acid sequence: CASSSQTETKGGYTF. Together with reference TRBV7-2 and TRBJ1-2, the CDR3 gives the full variable domain: GAGVSQSPSNKVTEKGKDVELRCDPISGHTALYWYRQSLGQGLEFLIYFQGNSAPDKSGLPSDRFSAERTGGSVSTLTIQRTQQEDSAVYLCASSSQTETKGGYTFGSGTRLTVV.

This clone was seen only once. J is TRBJ1-2 and V is TRBV7-9; TRBD1 aligns across 12 bases. The CDR3 sequence is 14 residues long. The ends lost 3 bases at V and 8 bases at J; junction bases unmatched: 4. CDR1 SEHNR and CDR2 FQNEAQ come from the germline V gene (reference sequence). The CDR3, as DNA: TGTGCCAGCAGCTTGGGACAGGGGGCGCGAGGCTACACCTTC. Protein product: CASSLGQGARGYTF.

The table lists this clone with a count of one. The V gene is TRBV15, the J gene TRBJ1-2; D is undetermined. Looked up from germline, CDR1 is LNHNV and CDR2 is YYDKDF (reference sequence). V lost 0 bases to trimming and J lost 4 bases, with 9 bases between them. The length of the CDR3 is 14 residues. CDR3 in DNA: TGTGCCACCAGCAGAGATACTCGGTCCTATGGCTACACCTTC. Its protein product is CATSRDTRSYGYTF. The full variable domain, completed using reference TRBV15 and TRBJ1-2, is DAMVIQNPRYQVTQFGKPVTLSCSQTLNHNVMYWYQQKSSQAPKLLFHYYDKDFNNEADTPDNFQSRRPNTSFCFLDIRSPGLGDTAMYLCATSRDTRSYGYTFGSGTRLTVV.

CDR3 region: CASSLGLAGFRTDTQYF. In DNA form, the CDR3 reads TGTGCCAGCAGCTTGGGGCTAGCGGGATTCAGAACAGATACGCAGTATTTT. This rearrangement joins TRBV5-4 to TRBJ2-3; 9 nucleotides agree with TRBD2. The CDR3 covers 17 residues. V gave up 0 bases and J gave up 3 bases; unmatched junction bases: 8. Germline V gives CDR1 SGHNT, CDR2 YYREEE (reference sequence).

The CDR3 reads CASSGQGGKNIQYF. The CDR3 DNA is TGTGCCAGCAGCGGACAGGGAGGCAAAAACATTCAGTACTTC. This chain uses TRBV6-5 with TRBJ2-4; 8 bases fit TRBD1. The germline V gene has CDR1 MNHEY and CDR2 SVGAGI. This CDR3 has 14 amino acids. The V and J ends lost 6 bases and 3 bases, in that order; junction bases with no gene match: 4.